What follows describes a single TCR beta chain. This CDR3 is 15 amino acids long. The V gene's germline CDR1 is SGDLS and CDR2 YYNGEE. Trimming stripped 0 bases from V and 8 bases from J, with 14 bases between. These data belong to a study of long-term antiretroviral therapy in people with HIV. A v3.0 immunoSEQ assay was performed at survey level. Sequenced by immunoSEQ multiplex PCR; TCRdb stores in-frame clones only, minus some. Of tens of thousands of clones in the sample, around 93% were seen once. The TCR comes from a man aged 50 or older with HIV. The V call is TRBV9, the J call TRBJ1-4, with a possible D match to TRBD1 (6 bases). The sequencing here drew on unsorted PBMCs, taken about 7.4 years after starting antiretroviral therapy. In nucleotides, the CDR3 is TGTGCCAGCAGCGTAGGGGGGGGCGCGGGCGAAAAACTGTTTTTT. This encodes CASSVGGGAGEKLFF.